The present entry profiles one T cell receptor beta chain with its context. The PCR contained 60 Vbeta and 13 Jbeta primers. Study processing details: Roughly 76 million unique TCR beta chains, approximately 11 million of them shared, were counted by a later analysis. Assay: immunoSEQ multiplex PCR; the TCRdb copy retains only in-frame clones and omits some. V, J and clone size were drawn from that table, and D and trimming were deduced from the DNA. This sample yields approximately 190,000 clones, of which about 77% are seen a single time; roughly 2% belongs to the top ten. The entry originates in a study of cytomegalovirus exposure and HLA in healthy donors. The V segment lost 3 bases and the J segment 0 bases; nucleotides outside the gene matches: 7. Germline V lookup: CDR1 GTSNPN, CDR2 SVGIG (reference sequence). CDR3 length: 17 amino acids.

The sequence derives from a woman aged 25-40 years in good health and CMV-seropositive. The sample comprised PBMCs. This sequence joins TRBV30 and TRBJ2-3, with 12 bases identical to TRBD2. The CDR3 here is CAWSAGLAGPSTDTQYF. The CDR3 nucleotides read TGTGCCTGGAGCGCGGGACTAGCGGGCCCAAGCACAGATACGCAGTATTTT.